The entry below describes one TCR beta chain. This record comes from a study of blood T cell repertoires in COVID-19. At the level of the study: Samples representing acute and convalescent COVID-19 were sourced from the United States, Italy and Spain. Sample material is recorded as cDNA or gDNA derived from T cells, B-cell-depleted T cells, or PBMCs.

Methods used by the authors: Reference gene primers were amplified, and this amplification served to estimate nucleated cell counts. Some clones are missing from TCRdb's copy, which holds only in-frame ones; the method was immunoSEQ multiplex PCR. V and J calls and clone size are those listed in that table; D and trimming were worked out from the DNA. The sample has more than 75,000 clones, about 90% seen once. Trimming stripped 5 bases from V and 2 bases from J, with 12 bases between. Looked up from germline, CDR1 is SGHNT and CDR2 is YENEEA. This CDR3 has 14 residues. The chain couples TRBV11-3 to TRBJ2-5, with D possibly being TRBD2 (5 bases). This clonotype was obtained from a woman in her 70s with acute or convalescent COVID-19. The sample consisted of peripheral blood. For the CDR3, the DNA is TGTGCCAGCAGCCCCGGCGGGCCGCAAGAGACCCAGTACTTC. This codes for CASSPGGPQETQYF.